This T cell receptor (beta chain) was recovered during a study of OX40 agonist ivuxolimab in advanced cancers. Overall study: Cohort: around 79% men, mean age approximately 64, aged roughly 23 to 90.

Broader study findings: Circulating CD4+ and CD8+ T cells showed clonal expansion by week 6 at 0.1 to 3.0 mg/kg.

Assay: immunoSEQ multiplex PCR; the TCRdb copy retains only in-frame clones and omits some. The sample records over 50,000 clones, around 88% being singletons. The CDR3 sequence is 17 residues long. Of note for this clone: Its specificity is not known.

This receptor was identified in an adult with an advanced solid tumor such as melanoma, head and neck, liver or kidney cancer. The chain carries TRBV1 and TRBJ2-2; TRBD2 reflects the table's D call only, with no check against the DNA. TRBV1 is listed as a pseudogene. This material consisted of CD4+ or CD8+ T cells sorted from blood, taken in a trial of the OX40 agonist ivuxolimab. The CDR3 protein is CTSSQTTSGGSTGELFF. DNA for the CDR3: TGCACCAGCAGCCAAACCACTAGCGGGGGGAGTACCGGGGAGCTGTTTTTT.